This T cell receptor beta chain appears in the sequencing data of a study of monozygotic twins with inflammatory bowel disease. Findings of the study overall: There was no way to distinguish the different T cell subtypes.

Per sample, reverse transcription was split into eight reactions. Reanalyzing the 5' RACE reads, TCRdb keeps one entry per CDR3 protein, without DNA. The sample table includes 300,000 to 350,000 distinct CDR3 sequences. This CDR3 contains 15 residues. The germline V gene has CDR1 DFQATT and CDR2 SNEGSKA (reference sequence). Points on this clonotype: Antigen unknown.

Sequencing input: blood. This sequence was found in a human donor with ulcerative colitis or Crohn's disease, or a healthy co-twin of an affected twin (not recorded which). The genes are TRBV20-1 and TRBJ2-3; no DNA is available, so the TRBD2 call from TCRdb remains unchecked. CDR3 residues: CSARGTAKGTDTQYF.